Presented here are 21 T cell receptor beta chains from one specimen sequenced in a study of T-cell memory formation after mild COVID-19. From the 5' RACE reads, TCRdb called clonotypes with MiXCR, one entry per CDR3 protein. The sample records 270,000 or so distinct CDR3 sequences, around 17% being singletons. The specimen was PBMCs or a T cell subset sorted from them (not recorded which). Receptor source: a man between 18 and 29 years old who had mild COVID-19 (a few samples of this study predate the infection). Cell type and time point are not known.

The genes are TRBV12-5 and TRBJ1-5; unclear D gene. CDR3 length equals 15 residues. V gave up 7 bases and J gave up 0 bases, with 13 bases separating them. Germline CDR1 reads LGHNT; CDR2 reads FRNRAP. The CDR3 here is CASVGGLYSNQPQHF. The CDR3 nucleotides are TGTGCTAGTGTCGGAGGGCTGTATAGCAATCAGCCCCAGCATTTT.

The table lists this clonotype with a few counts. The chain is built from TRBV19 and TRBJ2-7; perhaps TRBD1 as D (5 bases). The V and J ends lost 1 base and 6 bases respectively, with 10 bases between them. The CDR3 runs 13 residues. Germline CDR1 and CDR2: LNHDA and SQIVND (reference sequence). The chain's CDR3 is CASSIGPRAEQYF. CDR3 nucleotide sequence: TGTGCCAGTAGTATAGGTCCCAGGGCCGAGCAGTACTTC.

CDR3 DNA: TGTGCCAGCAGCTTCCTGCGGGTTGGAGAGACCCAGTACTTC. This encodes CASSFLRVGETQYF. J is TRBJ2-5 and V is TRBV7-8, with D possibly matching TRBD2 (5 bases). Between the trimmed V and J ends, which lost 3 bases and 4 bases, there was a span of 12 bases. This CDR3 comprises 14 residues. Germline V gene sequence: CDR1 SGHVS, CDR2 FQNEAQ.

This rearrangement joins TRBV5-1 to TRBJ1-1, with D perhaps matching TRBD1 (5 bases). This CDR3 contains 14 residues. The V end lost 10 bases, the J end lost 3 bases, and 19 bases lay between the germline ends. Germline V gene sequence: CDR1 SGHRS, CDR2 YFSETQ. CDR3 nucleotides: TGCGCCTCCCACTTTGACAGTTCTTACACTGAAGCTTTCTTT. Translating gives CASHFDSSYTEAFF.

This clonotype was recorded a few times. The chain is built from TRBV11-2 and TRBJ2-2; D not certain. With 6 bases removed from V and 8 bases from J, the gap between germline ends came to 10 bases. The germline CDR1 and CDR2 sequences are SGHAT and FQNNGV. The CDR3 totals 12 residues. CDR3 nucleotide sequence: TGTGCCAGCAGTAGTCGTTTAGGGGAGCTGTTTTTT. Its protein is CASSSRLGELFF. The full variable domain, its missing parts supplied by reference TRBV11-2 and TRBJ2-2, is EAGVAQSPRYKIIEKRQSVAFWCNPISGHATLYWYQQILGQGPKLLIQFQNNGVVDDSQLPKDRFSAERLKGVDSTLKIQPAKLEDSAVYLCASSSRLGELFFGEGSRLTVL.

This clonotype showed up just a few times. The chain recombines TRBV6-5 with TRBJ2-1; no firm D call. CDR3 length equals 13 residues. The ends were cut back, 5 bases at V and 5 bases at J, with 10 bases in the middle. Looked up from germline, CDR1 is MNHEY and CDR2 is SVGAGI. In DNA form, the CDR3 reads TGTGCCAGCAGTAAGAGACCCCACAATGAGCAGTTCTTC. Protein sequence: CASSKRPHNEQFF.

This clonotype was seen at least ten times. In DNA, the CDR3 is TGTGCCAGCTCACCTTACACCGACGGGACAGTTAGTGAAGCTTTCTTT. This codes for CASSPYTDGTVSEAFF. J is TRBJ1-1 and V is TRBV18, with 7 bases that match TRBD1. CDR1 and CDR2 from the germline V gene are KGHSH and LQKENI. The CDR3 totals 16 residues. J gave up 7 bases and V 3 bases, and 14 bases lay outside the gene matches.

This clonotype was found a few times. J is TRBJ1-1 and V is TRBV7-9; D perhaps matches TRBD1 (6 bases). Trimming removed 1 base at V and 6 bases at J, with 21 bases between. The CDR3 length is 17 residues. The germline gives CDR1 SEHNR, CDR2 FQNEAQ (reference sequence). CDR3 bases: TGTGCCAGCAGCTTAGTTGGGGGGCCCTACGGTGACGCTGAAGCTTTCTTT. It yields the protein CASSLVGGPYGDAEAFF.

This clonotype was seen a few times. CDR3 loop: CASSYPLGFYGYTF. CDR3 sequence (DNA): TGTGCCAGCAGTTATCCTTTGGGGTTCTATGGCTACACCTTC. The V gene is TRBV11-2, the J gene TRBJ1-2; D ambiguous. V dropped 6 bases and J dropped 4 bases, with 15 bases sitting between them. Germline CDR1 SGHAT, CDR2 FQNNGV. There are 14 residues in the CDR3. The full variable domain, its missing parts supplied by reference TRBV11-2 and TRBJ1-2, is EAGVAQSPRYKIIEKRQSVAFWCNPISGHATLYWYQQILGQGPKLLIQFQNNGVVDDSQLPKDRFSAERLKGVDSTLKIQPAKLEDSAVYLCASSYPLGFYGYTFGSGTRLTVV.

This sequence joins TRBV10-3 and TRBJ1-2; D gene unclear. The CDR3 extends over 13 amino acids. Trimming stripped 0 bases from V and 5 bases from J, with 7 bases between. Per the germline V gene, CDR1 is ENHRY and CDR2 is SYGVKD. CDR3 sequence: CAISESRGYGYTF. For the CDR3, the DNA is TGTGCCATCAGTGAGTCGAGAGGATATGGCTACACCTTC.

This rearrangement joins TRBV7-2 to TRBJ2-4, with D hard to call. The length of the CDR3 is 13 residues. Germline V gives CDR1 SGHTA, CDR2 FQGNSA. The V end was cut by 2 bases, the J end by 4 bases, with 6 bases between. The CDR3 protein is CASSLSVKNIQYF. In DNA form, the CDR3 reads TGTGCCAGCAGCTTAAGTGTGAAAAACATTCAGTACTTC.

The chain uses TRBV7-6 and TRBJ2-5, with 7 bases fitting TRBD2. The germline V gene has CDR1 SGHVS and CDR2 FNYEAQ. Germline trimming cut 1 base from V and 4 bases from J; bases unmatched to any gene: 6. CDR3 length equals 15 residues. The CDR3, as DNA: TGTGCCAGCAGCTTAGAGGGGAGGGGTCTAGAGACCCAGTACTTC. Translated: CASSLEGRGLETQYF.

The V gene is TRBV12-5, the J gene TRBJ1-6; D possibly corresponds to TRBD1 (6 bases). Trimming left V 1 base short and J 9 bases short, with 7 bases between. From germline, CDR1 is LGHNT and CDR2 FRNRAP. This CDR3 is built from 13 residues. The CDR3 DNA sequence: TGTGCTAGTGGTTTGGAGACAGGTTCACCCCTCCACTTT. This translates into CASGLETGSPLHF.

This clonotype was counted only a few times. The chain joins TRBV5-1 to TRBJ1-1, with TRBD1 matching 10 bases. Germline values: CDR1 SGHRS, CDR2 YFSETQ. This CDR3 contains 15 residues. Trimming at V came to 5 bases and at J to 5 bases, leaving 9 bases not matched to a gene. The CDR3 spells CASRGGQGGWTEAFF. As DNA, the CDR3 is TGCGCCAGCAGGGGTGGACAGGGGGGCTGGACTGAAGCTTTCTTT. The entire variable domain, with the rest obtained from reference TRBV5-1 and TRBJ1-1, is as follows: KAGVTQTPRYLIKTRGQQVTLSCSPISGHRSVSWYQQTPGQGLQFLFEYFSETQRNKGNFPGRFSGRQFSNSRSEMNVSTLELGDSALYLCASRGGQGGWTEAFFGQGTRLTVV.

A few counts support this clonotype. The chain combines TRBV15 with TRBJ2-3; the D gene could be TRBD1 or TRBD2 (5 bases each). This CDR3 is 17 amino acids long. The germline CDR1 and CDR2 sequences are LNHNV and YYDKDF (reference sequence). The germline V and J ends were trimmed by 0 bases and 2 bases, with 15 bases remaining between them. CDR3 amino acids: CATSRDYQGPSTDTQYF. In DNA form, the CDR3 reads TGTGCCACCAGCAGAGATTACCAGGGACCATCCACAGATACGCAGTATTTT.

This clonotype occurred a few times. The J gene is TRBJ2-7, the V gene TRBV11-3; TRBD1 matches 7 bases. The CDR3 loop spans 14 amino acids. Germline-derived CDR1 and CDR2 are SGHNT and YENEEA. V shed 2 bases, J shed 5 bases, and the junction held 6 bases outside the gene matches. The CDR3 DNA reads as TGTGCCAGCAGCTTATGGGCCAGGGGGAACGAGCAGTACGTC. The encoded protein is CASSLWARGNEQYV.

There are many counts of this clonotype. This chain links TRBV6-5 with TRBJ2-2; a possible D gene is TRBD1 (6 bases). Trimming removed 6 bases at V and 4 bases at J, with 15 bases between. Germline V lookup: CDR1 MNHEY, CDR2 SVGAGI. The CDR3 loop spans 15 amino acids. The DNA for the CDR3 is TGTGCCAGCAGCCCAGGGGTTCCGGCCACCGGGGAGCTGTTTTTT. Protein product: CASSPGVPATGELFF.

The genes are TRBV5-1 and TRBJ1-2; D may be TRBD1 (5 bases). V lost 0 bases, J lost 1 base, and 7 bases lay in between. Germline lookup yields CDR1 SGHRS and CDR2 YFSETQ. The CDR3 sequence is 14 residues long. DNA for the CDR3: TGCGCCAGCAGCTTGGGGGGGATTAACTATGGCTACACCTTC. Translated: CASSLGGINYGYTF.

The table lists this clonotype with a few counts. This chain uses TRBV4-2 with TRBJ1-2; D might be TRBD1 (5 bases). Per germline, CDR1 LGHNA and CDR2 YNFKEQ. The CDR3 runs 15 residues. V gave up 1 base and J gave up 5 bases, with 14 bases separating them. The CDR3 coding sequence is TGTGCCAGCAGCCAAGGCGACAGCCAGAAGTATGGCTACACCTTC. Its protein is CASSQGDSQKYGYTF.

This clonotype was recorded only once. The CDR3 DNA sequence: TGCGCCAGCAGCCATACTAGCGGGGAGGAGACCCAGTACTTC. Amino acids: CASSHTSGEETQYF. V usage is TRBV5-1 and J usage is TRBJ2-5, with TRBD2 identical over 10 bases. The CDR3 consists of 14 residues. The germline CDR1 and CDR2 sequences are SGHRS and YFSETQ. Unmatched junction bases numbered 5, after V lost 4 bases and J lost 5 bases. The variable domain in full, with the rest retrieved from reference TRBV5-1 and TRBJ2-5, is KAGVTQTPRYLIKTRGQQVTLSCSPISGHRSVSWYQQTPGQGLQFLFEYFSETQRNKGNFPGRFSGRQFSNSRSEMNVSTLELGDSALYLCASSHTSGEETQYFGPGTRLLVL.

The chain joins TRBV11-2 to TRBJ2-7, with D maybe TRBD2 (6 bases). V was pared by 5 bases and J by 3 bases, with 14 bases between. Germline CDR1 is SGHAT and CDR2 is FQNNGV. The CDR3 runs to 14 residues. This CDR3 is CASSQRLDNYEQYF. The CDR3 coding sequence is TGTGCCAGCAGCCAGAGACTAGATAACTACGAGCAGTACTTC.